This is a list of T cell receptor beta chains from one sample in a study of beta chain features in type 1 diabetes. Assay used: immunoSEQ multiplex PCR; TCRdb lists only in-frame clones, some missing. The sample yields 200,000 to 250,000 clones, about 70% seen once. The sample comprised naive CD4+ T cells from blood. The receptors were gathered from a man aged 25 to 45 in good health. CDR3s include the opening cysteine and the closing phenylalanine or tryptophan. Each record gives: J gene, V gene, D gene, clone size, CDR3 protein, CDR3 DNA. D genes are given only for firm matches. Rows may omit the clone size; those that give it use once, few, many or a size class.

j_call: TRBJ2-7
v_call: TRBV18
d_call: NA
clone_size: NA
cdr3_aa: CASSPPLRERLEQYF
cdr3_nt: TGTGCCAGCTCACCGCCCCTCCGGGAGAGGCTAGAGCAGTACTTC

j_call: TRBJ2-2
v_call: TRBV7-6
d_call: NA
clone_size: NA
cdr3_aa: CASSLAHRTVNTGELFF
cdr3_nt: TGTGCCAGCAGCTTAGCGCACAGGACAGTGAACACCGGGGAGCTGTTTTTT

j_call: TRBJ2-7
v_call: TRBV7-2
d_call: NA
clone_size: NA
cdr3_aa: CASSLAVGEDEQYF
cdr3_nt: TGTGCCAGCAGCTTAGCGGTAGGGGAGGACGAGCAGTACTTC

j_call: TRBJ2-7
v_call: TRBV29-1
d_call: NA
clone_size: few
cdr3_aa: CSVVTFSYEQYF
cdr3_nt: TGCAGCGTTGTGACGTTCTCCTACGAGCAGTACTTC

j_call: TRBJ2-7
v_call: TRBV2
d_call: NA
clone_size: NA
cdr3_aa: CASSGQGTYEQYF
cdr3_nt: TGTGCCAGCAGTGGTCAGGGGACTTACGAGCAGTACTTC

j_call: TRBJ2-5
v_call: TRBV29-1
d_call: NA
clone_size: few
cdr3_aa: CSVAVVQETQYF
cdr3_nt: TGCAGCGTTGCGGTGGTACAAGAGACCCAGTACTTC

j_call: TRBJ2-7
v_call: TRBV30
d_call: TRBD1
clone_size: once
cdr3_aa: CAWSAGQGMHEQYF
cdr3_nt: TGTGCCTGGAGTGCGGGACAGGGGATGCACGAGCAGTACTTC

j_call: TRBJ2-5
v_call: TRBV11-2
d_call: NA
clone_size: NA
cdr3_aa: CASSLQGQETQYF
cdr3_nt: TGTGCCAGCAGCTTACAGGGTCAAGAGACCCAGTACTTC

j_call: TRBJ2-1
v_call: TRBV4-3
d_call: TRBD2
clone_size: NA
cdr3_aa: CASSQGYGTSGNEQFF
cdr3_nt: TGCGCCAGCAGCCAAGGCTACGGGACTAGCGGGAATGAGCAGTTCTTC

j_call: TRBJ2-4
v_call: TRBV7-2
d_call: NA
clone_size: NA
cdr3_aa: CASSLDGLAKNIQYF
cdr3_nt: TGTGCCAGCAGCTTAGACGGACTAGCCAAAAACATTCAGTACTTC

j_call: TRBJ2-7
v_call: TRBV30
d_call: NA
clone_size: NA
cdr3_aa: CAWGLSYEQYF
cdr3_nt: TGTGCCTGGGGACTATCCTACGAGCAGTACTTC

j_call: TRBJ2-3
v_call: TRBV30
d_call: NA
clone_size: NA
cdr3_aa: CAWRSFTDTQYF
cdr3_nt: TGTGCCTGGAGAAGTTTCACAGATACGCAGTATTTT

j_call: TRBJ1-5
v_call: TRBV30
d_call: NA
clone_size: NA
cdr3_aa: CAWSQQNQPQHF
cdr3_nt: TGTGCCTGGAGTCAACAGAATCAGCCCCAGCATTTT

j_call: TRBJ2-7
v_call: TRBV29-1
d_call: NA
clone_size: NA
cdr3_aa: CSVAGRLSYEQYF
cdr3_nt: TGCAGCGTTGCGGGGCGACTCTCCTACGAGCAGTACTTC

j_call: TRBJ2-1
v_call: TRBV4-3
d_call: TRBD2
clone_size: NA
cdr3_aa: CASSLLAGGYNEQFF
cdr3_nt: TGCGCCAGCAGCCTTCTGGCGGGAGGGTACAATGAGCAGTTCTTC

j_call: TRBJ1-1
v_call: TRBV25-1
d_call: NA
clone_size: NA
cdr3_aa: CASSGTPSPNTEAFF
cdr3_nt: TGTGCCAGCAGTGGGACACCGTCCCCGAACACTGAAGCTTTCTTT

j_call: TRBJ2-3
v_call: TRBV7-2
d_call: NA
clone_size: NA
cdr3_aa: CASSASADTQYF
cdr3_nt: TGTGCCAGCAGCGCCTCGGCAGATACGCAGTATTTT

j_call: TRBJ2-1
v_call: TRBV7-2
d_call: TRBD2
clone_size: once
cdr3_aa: CASSLASGGFNEQFF
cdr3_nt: TGTGCCAGCAGCTTAGCTAGCGGGGGATTTAATGAGCAGTTCTTC

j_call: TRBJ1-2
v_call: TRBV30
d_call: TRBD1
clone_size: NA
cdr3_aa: CAWSGGQGYGYTF
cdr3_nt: TGTGCCTGGAGCGGCGGACAGGGCTATGGCTACACCTTC

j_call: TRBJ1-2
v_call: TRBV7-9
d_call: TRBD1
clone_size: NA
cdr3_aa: CASNLGQNYGYTF
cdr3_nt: TGTGCCAGCAACCTGGGACAGAACTATGGCTACACCTTC

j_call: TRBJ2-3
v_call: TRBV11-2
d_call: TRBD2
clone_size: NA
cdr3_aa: CASSFASGGLDTQYF
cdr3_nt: TGTGCCAGCAGCTTCGCTAGCGGGGGGTTGGATACGCAGTATTTT

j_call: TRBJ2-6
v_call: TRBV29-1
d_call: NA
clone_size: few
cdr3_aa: CSVDSGANVLTF
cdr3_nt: TGCAGCGTTGACTCTGGGGCCAACGTCCTGACTTTC

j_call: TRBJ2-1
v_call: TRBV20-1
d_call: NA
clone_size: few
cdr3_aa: CSVLESHEQFF
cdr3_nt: TGCAGTGTTCTGGAGTCCCATGAGCAGTTCTTC

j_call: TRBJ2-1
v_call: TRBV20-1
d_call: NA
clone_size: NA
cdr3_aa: CSALYNEQFF
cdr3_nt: TGCAGTGCACTGTACAATGAGCAGTTCTTC

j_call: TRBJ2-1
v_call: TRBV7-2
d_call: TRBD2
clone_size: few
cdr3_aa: CASSVKGLAENEQFF
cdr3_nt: TGTGCCAGCAGCGTAAAGGGACTAGCGGAAAATGAGCAGTTCTTC

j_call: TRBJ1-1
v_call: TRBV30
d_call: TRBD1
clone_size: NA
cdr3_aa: CAWETGGRTEAFF
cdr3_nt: TGTGCCTGGGAGACAGGGGGCCGGACTGAAGCTTTCTTT

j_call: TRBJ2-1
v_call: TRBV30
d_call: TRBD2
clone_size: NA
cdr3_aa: CAWSRPGGAGRYNEQFF
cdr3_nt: TGTGCCTGGAGCCGCCCCGGGGGAGCGGGACGCTACAATGAGCAGTTCTTC

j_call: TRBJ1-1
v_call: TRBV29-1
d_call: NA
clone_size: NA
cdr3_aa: CSVGRQNTEAFF
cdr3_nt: TGCAGCGTTGGCCGTCAGAACACTGAAGCTTTCTTT

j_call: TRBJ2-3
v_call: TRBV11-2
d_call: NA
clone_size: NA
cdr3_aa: CASSQGTSLYTDTQYF
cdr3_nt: TGTGCCAGCAGCCAAGGGACTTCCCTCTACACAGATACGCAGTATTTT

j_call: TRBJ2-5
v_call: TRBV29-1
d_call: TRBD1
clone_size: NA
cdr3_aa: CSVETGEETQYF
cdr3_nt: TGCAGCGTTGAGACAGGGGAAGAGACCCAGTACTTC

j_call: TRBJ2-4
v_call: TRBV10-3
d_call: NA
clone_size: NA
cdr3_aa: CAISEGGLANSKNIQYF
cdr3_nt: TGTGCCATCAGTGAAGGGGGGCTAGCGAATTCCAAAAACATTCAGTACTTC

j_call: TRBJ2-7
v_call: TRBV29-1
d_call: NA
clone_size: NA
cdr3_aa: CSVDQGREQYF
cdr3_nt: TGCAGCGTTGATCAGGGGCGGGAGCAGTACTTC

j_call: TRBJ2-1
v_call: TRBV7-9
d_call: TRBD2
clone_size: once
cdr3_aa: CASSLGGGSGSDEQFF
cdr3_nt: TGTGCCAGCAGCTTAGGTGGGGGTAGCGGGAGCGATGAGCAGTTCTTC

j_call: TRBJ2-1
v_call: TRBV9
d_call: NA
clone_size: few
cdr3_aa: CAGSVERTNEQFF
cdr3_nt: TGTGCCGGCAGCGTAGAACGGACAAATGAGCAGTTCTTC

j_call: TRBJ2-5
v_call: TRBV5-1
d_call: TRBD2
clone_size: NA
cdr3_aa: CASSPFGERGQETQYF
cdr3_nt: TGCGCCAGCAGCCCCTTTGGGGAGCGGGGGCAGGAGACCCAGTACTTC

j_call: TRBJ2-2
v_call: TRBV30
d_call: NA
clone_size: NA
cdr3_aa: CAWRYTGELFF
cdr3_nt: TGTGCCTGGAGGTACACCGGGGAGCTGTTTTTT

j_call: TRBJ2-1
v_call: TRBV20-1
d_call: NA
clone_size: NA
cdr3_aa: CSPLGQFF
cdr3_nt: TGCAGTCCGTTGGGGCAGTTCTTC

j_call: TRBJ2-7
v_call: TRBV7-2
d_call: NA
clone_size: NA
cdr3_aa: CASSRLTNEQYF
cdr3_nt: TGTGCCAGCAGCCGACTAACTAACGAGCAGTACTTC

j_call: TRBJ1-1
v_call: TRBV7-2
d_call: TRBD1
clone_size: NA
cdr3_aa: CASSSTGVRDTEAFF
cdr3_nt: TGTGCCAGCAGCTCCACAGGGGTTAGGGACACTGAAGCTTTCTTT

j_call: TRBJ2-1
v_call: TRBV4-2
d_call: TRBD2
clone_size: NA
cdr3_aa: CASSQETSLDEQFF
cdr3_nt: TGTGCCAGCAGCCAAGAGACTAGCTTAGATGAGCAGTTCTTC

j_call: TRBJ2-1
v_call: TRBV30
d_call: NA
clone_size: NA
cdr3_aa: CAWSLGSTGNEQFF
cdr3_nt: TGTGCCTGGAGTTTGGGGAGTACGGGCAATGAGCAGTTCTTC

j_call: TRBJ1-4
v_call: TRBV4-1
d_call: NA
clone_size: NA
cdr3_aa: CASSQVVSEGLFF
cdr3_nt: TGCGCCAGCAGCCAAGTAGTCTCTGAAGGACTGTTTTTT

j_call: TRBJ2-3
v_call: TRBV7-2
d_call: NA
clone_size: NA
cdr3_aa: CASSLEASTDTQYF
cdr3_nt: TGTGCCAGCAGCTTAGAGGCTAGCACAGATACGCAGTATTTT

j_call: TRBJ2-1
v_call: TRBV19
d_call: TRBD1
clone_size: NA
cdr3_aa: CASSYPGQGEQFF
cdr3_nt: TGTGCCAGTAGTTACCCCGGACAGGGAGAGCAGTTCTTC

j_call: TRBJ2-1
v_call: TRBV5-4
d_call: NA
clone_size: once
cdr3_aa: CASSLQGNNEQFF
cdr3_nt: TGTGCCAGCAGCTTGCAAGGGAACAATGAGCAGTTCTTC

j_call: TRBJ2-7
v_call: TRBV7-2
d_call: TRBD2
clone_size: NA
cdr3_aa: CASSTTLSGRAAEQYF
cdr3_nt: TGTGCCAGCAGCACCACCCTTAGCGGGAGGGCCGCCGAGCAGTACTTC

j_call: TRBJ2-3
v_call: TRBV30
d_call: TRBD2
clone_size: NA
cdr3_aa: CAWSVVSGADTQYF
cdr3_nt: TGTGCCTGGAGTGTAGTTAGCGGGGCAGATACGCAGTATTTT

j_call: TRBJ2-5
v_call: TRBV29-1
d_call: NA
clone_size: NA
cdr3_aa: CSGYDGGETQYF
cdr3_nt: TGCAGCGGGTACGACGGTGGAGAGACCCAGTACTTC

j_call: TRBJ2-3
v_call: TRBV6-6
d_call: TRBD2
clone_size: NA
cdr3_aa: CASSRLAGTDTQYF
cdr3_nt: TGTGCCAGCAGTAGACTAGCGGGCACAGATACGCAGTATTTT

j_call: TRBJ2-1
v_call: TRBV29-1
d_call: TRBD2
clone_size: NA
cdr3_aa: CSARERLAGVSSKQFF
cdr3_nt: TGCAGCGCCAGGGAGCGACTAGCGGGAGTGTCGAGCAAGCAGTTCTTC

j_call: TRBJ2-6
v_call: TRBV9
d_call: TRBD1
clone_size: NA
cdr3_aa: CASSPGPGQGFSGANVLTF
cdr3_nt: TGTGCCAGCAGCCCCGGTCCGGGACAGGGCTTCTCTGGGGCCAACGTCCTGACTTTC